This T cell receptor beta chain was found in a study of glioma-infiltrating T cells after dendritic cell vaccination. Here immunoSEQ multiplex PCR was the method, and the copy in TCRdb shows in-frame clones only, minus some. Found here are 90,000 or so clones, about 83% of them singletons; the top ten hold about 2.9%. The CDR3 covers 15 residues. Germline values: CDR1 ENHRY, CDR2 SYGVKD. J lost 2 bases, V lost 7 bases, and 6 bases had no gene match. Patients had residual fresh-frozen tumor tissue and more than two years of survival data. Sequenced material: blood, taken before dendritic cell vaccination. The rearrangement joins TRBV10-3 to TRBJ2-3, with 10 bases lining up with TRBD2. The clonotype was recovered from a human donor with glioblastoma. The DNA of the CDR3 is TGTGCCATCAACCCTAGCGGGGGCGTCACAGATACGCAGTATTTT. This sequence encodes CAINPSGGVTDTQYF.